The rows below give T cell receptor beta chains drawn from one sample of a study of shared clonotypes between healthy human individuals. The repertoire was sequenced with immunoSEQ multiplex PCR; TCRdb's copy has only in-frame clones and lacks some. The sample yields 2 million to 3 million clones, approximately 90% seen once. Sequencing was performed on naive CD4+ T cells sorted from blood. These receptors were obtained from a man between 18 and 29 years old in good health. The CDR3 runs from the conserved cysteine through the conserved F or W. A D gene is named only where the DNA matches it firmly. Rows give clone size only sometimes, using once, few, many, or a class for an expanded clone.

j_call	clone_size	d_call	v_call	cdr3_nt	cdr3_aa
TRBJ2-1	NA	NA	TRBV30	TGTGCCGTCAAAGGAGGGGCATACAATGAGCAGTTCTTC	CAVKGGAYNEQFF
TRBJ2-3	NA	NA	TRBV7-9	TGTGCCAGCAGCTTACAATCAGATACGCAGTATTTT	CASSLQSDTQYF
TRBJ1-3	few	NA	TRBV6-5	TGTGCCAGTGGGAGGAGGCCGACGGCTGGAAACACCATATATTTT	CASGRRPTAGNTIYF
TRBJ2-5	NA	TRBD2	TRBV18	TGTGCCAGCTCACGTACTAGCGGCCAAGAGACCCAGTACTTC	CASSRTSGQETQYF
TRBJ2-7	once	TRBD2	TRBV11-2	TGTGCCAGCAGCCTGGGGGGGATATACGAGCAGTACTTC	CASSLGGIYEQYF
TRBJ2-5	NA	TRBD2	TRBV10-3	TGTGCCATCAGTGAGGCCAGCGGGAGGACAGAGACCCAGTACTTC	CAISEASGRTETQYF
TRBJ1-1	NA	NA	TRBV12-5	TGTGCTAGTGGTTTGGTACTGGGGGGGGGCTGGGACACTGAAGCTTTCTTT	CASGLVLGGGWDTEAFF
TRBJ1-5	NA	NA	TRBV7-9	TGTGCCAGCAGCTTGGGGATAATAGTGGGTGATCAGCCCCAGCATTTT	CASSLGIIVGDQPQHF
TRBJ2-4	NA	NA	TRBV25-1	TGTGCCAGCAGTGGAGGACTAGCCAAAAACATTCAGTACTTC	CASSGGLAKNIQYF
TRBJ2-2	NA	NA	TRBV27	TGTGCCAGCAGTTTACAGCGTTCGAACACCGGGGAGCTGTTTTTT	CASSLQRSNTGELFF
TRBJ2-7	NA	NA	TRBV5-4	TGTGCCAGCAGCCCCTCTCTCCAGACGAGCTCCTACGAGCAGTACTTC	CASSPSLQTSSYEQYF
TRBJ1-2	NA	NA	TRBV9	TGTGCCAGCAGCGTAGCTACGTTGGGCGCCTATGGCTACACCTTC	CASSVATLGAYGYTF
TRBJ2-3	NA	TRBD1	TRBV5-6	TGTGCCAGCAGCGAAGACAGGGAGGATACGCAGTATTTT	CASSEDREDTQYF
TRBJ1-2	once	NA	TRBV18	TGTGCCAGCTCACCCGGACAGTTCAACTATGGCTACACCTTC	CASSPGQFNYGYTF
TRBJ2-3	NA	NA	TRBV5-4	TGTGCCAGCAGCCCCCTCGGGGGTCGCACAGATACGCAGTATTTT	CASSPLGGRTDTQYF
TRBJ2-1	NA	TRBD2	TRBV18	TGTGCCAGCTCCCAGGGACTAGCGACTCCCTACAATGAGCAGTTCTTC	CASSQGLATPYNEQFF
TRBJ2-7	NA	NA	TRBV5-1	TGCGCCAGCAGCTTTAATTACGAGCAGTACTTC	CASSFNYEQYF
TRBJ1-4	NA	TRBD1	TRBV30	TGTGCCTGGAAACAGGGGGCTGGTGAAAAACTGTTTTTT	CAWKQGAGEKLFF
TRBJ1-1	NA	NA	TRBV6-1	TGTGCCAGCAAGGCAGGCCAACACACTGAAGCTTTCTTT	CASKAGQHTEAFF
TRBJ2-7	NA	TRBD2	TRBV4-1	TGCGCCAGCAGCCAAGAGATGGGACTAGCGGGAAACAACGAGCAGTACTTC	CASSQEMGLAGNNEQYF
TRBJ1-3	NA	NA	TRBV9	TGTGCCAGCAGCGCCCACCCGGGCAGCTCTGGAAACACCATATATTTT	CASSAHPGSSGNTIYF
TRBJ2-2	NA	NA	TRBV7-2	TGTGCCAGCACCCCCGCATCGAACACCGGGGAGCTGTTTTTT	CASTPASNTGELFF
TRBJ2-5	NA	NA	TRBV5-1	TGCGCCAGCAGCCCACACGTGATGGAGACCCAGTACTTC	CASSPHVMETQYF
TRBJ1-5	NA	NA	TRBV10-3	TGTGCCATCAGTGAGTCTACGGACAGCCGGGCCCAGCATTTT	CAISESTDSRAQHF
TRBJ2-1	NA	NA	TRBV19	TGTGCCAGTAGTTACACTCCGGACAGCGATAAGGTGTTCTTC	CASSYTPDSDKVFF
TRBJ1-2	NA	TRBD1	TRBV7-2	TGTGCCAGTACAGGGGGCCGGGGCTATGGCTACACCTTC	CASTGGRGYGYTF
TRBJ2-5	NA	NA	TRBV15	TGTGCCACCAGCAGAGTTGGACAGCGAGAGACCCAGTACTTC	CATSRVGQRETQYF
TRBJ2-1	NA	TRBD2	TRBV7-2	TGTGCCAGCAGCTTAGCTGCTAGCGGAACCTACAATGAGCAGTTCTTC	CASSLAASGTYNEQFF
TRBJ2-1	NA	NA	TRBV5-1	TGCGCCAGCAGCTTGGATGGGGGGAAGTACAATGAGCAGTTCTTC	CASSLDGGKYNEQFF
TRBJ2-2	once	TRBD1	TRBV5-1	TGCGCCAGCAGCTCTGGACAGGGTGGGACCGGGGAGCTGTTTTTT	CASSSGQGGTGELFF
TRBJ2-1	NA	TRBD1	TRBV2	TGTGCCAGCAGTGAATGGGGACAGGGGGTCGGTGAGCAGTTCTTC	CASSEWGQGVGEQFF
TRBJ2-3	NA	NA	TRBV9	TGTGCCAGCAGCGTAGCTTCAGGGTCAGATACGCAGTATTTT	CASSVASGSDTQYF
TRBJ2-5	once	NA	TRBV27	TGTGCCAGCAGTTTACGTAGCGGCAATCAAGAGACCCAGTACTTC	CASSLRSGNQETQYF
TRBJ1-6	once	NA	TRBV29-1	TGCAGCGTTGAAGAGGGACCGGGTTCACCCCTCCACTTT	CSVEEGPGSPLHF
TRBJ2-7	NA	NA	TRBV18	TGTGCCAGCTCACCACCGGGGGGAGCCTACGAGCAGTACTTC	CASSPPGGAYEQYF
TRBJ2-5	NA	TRBD2	TRBV4-2	TGTGCCAGCAGCCTAACCGCCGGGACTAGCGGTCAAGAGACCCAGTACTTC	CASSLTAGTSGQETQYF
TRBJ2-7	NA	TRBD2	TRBV15	TGTGCCACCAGCAGAGAGCGGGGGGAGTTTTACGAGCAGTACTTC	CATSRERGEFYEQYF
TRBJ2-2	NA	NA	TRBV18	TGTGCCAGCTCACCACAGCCTAACGCAAACACCGGGGAGCTGTTTTTT	CASSPQPNANTGELFF
TRBJ1-4	NA	NA	TRBV27	TGTGCCAGCAGTTTAGGAAGTGGTGAAAAACTGTTTTTT	CASSLGSGEKLFF
TRBJ1-2	NA	TRBD1	TRBV19	TGTGCCAGTAGTCGCCGGGACAGAAGTGGCTACACCTTC	CASSRRDRSGYTF
TRBJ2-7	NA	NA	TRBV7-2	TGTGCCAGCAGCTTAGCGGGGGGCCTTGGGGAGCAGTACTTC	CASSLAGGLGEQYF
TRBJ2-7	NA	TRBD1	TRBV7-9	TGTGCCAGCAGCACAGGGGACAGGGGGCAATACGAGCAGTACTTC	CASSTGDRGQYEQYF